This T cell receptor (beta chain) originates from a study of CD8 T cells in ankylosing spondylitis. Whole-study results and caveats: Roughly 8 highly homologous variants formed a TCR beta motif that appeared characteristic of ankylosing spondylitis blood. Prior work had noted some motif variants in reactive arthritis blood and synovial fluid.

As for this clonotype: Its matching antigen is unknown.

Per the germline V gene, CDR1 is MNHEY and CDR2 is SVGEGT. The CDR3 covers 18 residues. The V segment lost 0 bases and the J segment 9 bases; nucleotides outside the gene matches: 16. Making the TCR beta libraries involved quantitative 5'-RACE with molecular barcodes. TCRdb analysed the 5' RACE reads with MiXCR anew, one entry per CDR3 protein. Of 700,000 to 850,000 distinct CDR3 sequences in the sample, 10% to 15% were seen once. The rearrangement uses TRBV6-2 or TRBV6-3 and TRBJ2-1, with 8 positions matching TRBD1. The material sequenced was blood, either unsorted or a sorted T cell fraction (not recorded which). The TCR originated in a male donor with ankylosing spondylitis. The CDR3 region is CASSYSILSRGRAGEQFF. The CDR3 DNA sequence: TGTGCCAGCAGTTACTCGATTTTGTCCAGGGGGCGCGCAGGTGAGCAGTTCTTC.